This paragraph covers one TCR beta chain sequence. The CDR3 length is 16 residues. V lost 5 bases and J lost 3, with 20 bases in between. CDR1 and CDR2 (germline): SGHVS, FNYEAQ. Some clones are missing from TCRdb's copy, which holds only in-frame ones; the method was immunoSEQ multiplex PCR. The sample has 150,000 to 200,000 clones; over 70% are singletons. The record originates from a study of blood T cell repertoires in COVID-19. Study information: T cells, B-cell-depleted T cells, or PBMCs provided the cDNA or gDNA that served as material.

Sequencing input: PBMCs or T cells enriched from blood (not recorded which). The chain has TRBV7-6 and TRBJ2-7; no reliable D call. The clonotype was recovered from a woman aged 60-70 years who had recovered from COVID-19. CDR3 amino acids: CASSPKPTPVYYEQYF. The DNA for the CDR3 is TGTGCCAGCAGCCCTAAGCCCACGCCCGTGTACTACGAGCAGTACTTC.